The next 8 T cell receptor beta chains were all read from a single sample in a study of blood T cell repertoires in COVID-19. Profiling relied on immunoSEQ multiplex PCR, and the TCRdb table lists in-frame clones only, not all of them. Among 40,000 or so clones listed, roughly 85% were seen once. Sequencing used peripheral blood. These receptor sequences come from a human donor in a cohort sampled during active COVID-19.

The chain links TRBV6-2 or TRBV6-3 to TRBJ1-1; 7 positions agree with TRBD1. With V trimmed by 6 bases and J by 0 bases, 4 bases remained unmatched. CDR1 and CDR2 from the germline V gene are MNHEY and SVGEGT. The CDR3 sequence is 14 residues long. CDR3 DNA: TGTGCCAGCAGCCGGGGACAGATGAACACTGAAGCTTTCTTT. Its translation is CASSRGQMNTEAFF.

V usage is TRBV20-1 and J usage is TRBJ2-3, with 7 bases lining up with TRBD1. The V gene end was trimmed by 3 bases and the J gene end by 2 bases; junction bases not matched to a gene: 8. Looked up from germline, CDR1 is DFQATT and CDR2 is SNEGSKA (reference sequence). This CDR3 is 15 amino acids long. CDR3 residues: CSASARTGDTDTQYF. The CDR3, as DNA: TGCAGTGCTAGTGCCCGGACAGGAGACACAGATACGCAGTATTTT.

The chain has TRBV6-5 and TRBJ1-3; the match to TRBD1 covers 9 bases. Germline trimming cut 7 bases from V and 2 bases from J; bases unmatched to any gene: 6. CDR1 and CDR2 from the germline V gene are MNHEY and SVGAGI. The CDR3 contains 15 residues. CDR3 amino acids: CASTRDRAPGNTIYF. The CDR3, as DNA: TGTGCCAGCACTCGGGACAGGGCCCCTGGAAACACCATATATTTT.

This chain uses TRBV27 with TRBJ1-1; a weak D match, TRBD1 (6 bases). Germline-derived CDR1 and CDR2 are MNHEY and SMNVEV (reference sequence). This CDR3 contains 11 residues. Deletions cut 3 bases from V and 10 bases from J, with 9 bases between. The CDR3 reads CASSLRGRAFF. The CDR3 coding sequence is TGTGCCAGCAGTTTGAGGGGGAGAGCTTTCTTT.

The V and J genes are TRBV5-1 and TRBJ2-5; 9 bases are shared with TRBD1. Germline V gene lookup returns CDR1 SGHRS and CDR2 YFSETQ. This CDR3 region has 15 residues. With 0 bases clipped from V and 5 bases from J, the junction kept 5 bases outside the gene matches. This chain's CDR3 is CASSLAGTGTETQYF. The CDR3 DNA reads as TGCGCCAGCAGCTTGGCCGGGACAGGGACGGAGACCCAGTACTTC.

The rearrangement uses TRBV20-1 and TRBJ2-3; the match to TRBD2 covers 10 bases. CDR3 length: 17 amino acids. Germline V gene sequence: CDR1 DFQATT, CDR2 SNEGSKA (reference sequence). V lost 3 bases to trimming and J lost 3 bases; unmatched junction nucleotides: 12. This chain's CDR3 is CSASDTGGAGGTDTQYF. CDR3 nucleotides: TGCAGTGCTAGTGACACGGGAGGAGCGGGGGGGACAGATACGCAGTATTTT.

The CDR3 is CASSLSRQGKDEQYF. DNA for the CDR3: TGTGCCAGCAGTTTATCGAGGCAGGGAAAAGACGAGCAGTACTTC. This sequence joins TRBV27 and TRBJ2-7, with TRBD1 as a possible D gene (5 bases). This CDR3 contains 15 residues. V was trimmed by 0 bases and J by 5 bases, leaving 14 bases between them. Germline CDR1 MNHEY, CDR2 SMNVEV (reference sequence).

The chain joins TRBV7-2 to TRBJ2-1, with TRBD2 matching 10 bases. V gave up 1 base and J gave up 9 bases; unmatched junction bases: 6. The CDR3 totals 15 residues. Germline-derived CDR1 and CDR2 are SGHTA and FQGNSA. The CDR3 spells CASSLERSGRVEQFF. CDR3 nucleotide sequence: TGTGCCAGCAGCTTAGAAAGGAGCGGGAGGGTTGAGCAGTTCTTC.